These T cell receptor beta chains were read from a single sample in a study of lymphopenia after photon versus proton radiotherapy. Assay used: immunoSEQ multiplex PCR; TCRdb lists only in-frame clones, some missing. Altogether some 15,000 clones are present, roughly four fifths being singletons, with the ten largest covering 27%. This specimen consisted of peripheral blood, obtained from a patient treated with photon-based radiotherapy. The receptors originated from a man aged 50 to 59 with gastric cancer. The conserved cysteine and the conserved F or W are not part of the CDR3 here.

TRBV6-5	TRBJ1-1	ASRRRQGSAF
TRBV2	TRBJ2-1	ASRETGGAWKNEQF
TRBV5-1	TRBJ1-5	ASSPDGVDQPQH
TRBV7-2	TRBJ2-5	ASSTRTGTQETQY
TRBV7-9	TRBJ2-6	ASSSFPFSGANVLT
TRBV7-3	TRBJ2-2	ASTPGTTTGELF
TRBV7-2	TRBJ2-1	ASSYRGLAGRFEQF
TRBV5-1	TRBJ1-2	ASSFQEVYGYT
TRBV19	TRBJ2-1	ASSILVSNEQF
TRBV7-3	TRBJ2-7	ASSLGAGGPDEQY
TRBV5-5	TRBJ2-3	ASSPAGRLARDTQY
TRBV6-1	TRBJ2-6	ASSGLAGSGANVLT
TRBV13	TRBJ2-3	ASSLLSLAGGRGDTQY
TRBV9	TRBJ2-5	ASSVWTQY
TRBV7-9	TRBJ2-5	ASSLAVGTGPGTQY
TRBV2	TRBJ1-2	ASFKGQANYGYT
TRBV7-9	TRBJ1-5	ASSLEAQPQH
TRBV5-1	TRBJ2-7	ASSLGLSSYEQY
TRBV30	TRBJ1-2	AWSEKGALT
TRBV5-1	TRBJ2-7	ASSHTGDGFEQY